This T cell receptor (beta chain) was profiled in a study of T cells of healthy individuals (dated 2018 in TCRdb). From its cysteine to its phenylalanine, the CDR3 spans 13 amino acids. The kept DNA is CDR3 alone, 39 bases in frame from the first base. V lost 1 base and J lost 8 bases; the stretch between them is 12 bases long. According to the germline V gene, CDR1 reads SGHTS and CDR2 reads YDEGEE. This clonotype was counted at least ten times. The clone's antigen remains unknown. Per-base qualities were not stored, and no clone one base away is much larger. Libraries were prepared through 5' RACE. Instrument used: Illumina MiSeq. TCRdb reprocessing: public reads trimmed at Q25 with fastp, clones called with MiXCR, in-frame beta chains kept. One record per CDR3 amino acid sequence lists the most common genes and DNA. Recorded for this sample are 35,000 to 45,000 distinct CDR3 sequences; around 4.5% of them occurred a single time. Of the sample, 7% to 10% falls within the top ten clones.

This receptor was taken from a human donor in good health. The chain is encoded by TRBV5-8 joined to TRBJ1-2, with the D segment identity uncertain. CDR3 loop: CASSLIQPGGYTF. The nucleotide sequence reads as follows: TGTGCCAGCAGCTTGATACAGCCTGGGGGCTACACCTTC.